This T cell receptor (beta chain) stems from a study of blood T cell repertoires in COVID-19. Across the study: COVID-19 samples collected from the United States, Italy and Spain covered acute and convalescent phases. T cells, B-cell-depleted T cells, or PBMCs provided the cDNA or gDNA that served as material.

CDR3 length: 14 amino acids. Trimming removed 4 bases from V and 4 bases from J, with 13 bases in between. Germline values: CDR1 LNHDA, CDR2 SQIVND (reference sequence). How the authors handled the data: By means of reference gene primer amplification, nucleated cell counts were estimated. The repertoire was sequenced with immunoSEQ multiplex PCR; TCRdb's copy has only in-frame clones and lacks some. V, J and clone size are taken as reported in that table, and D and trimming were inferred from the DNA itself. The sample includes about 130,000 clones, around nine tenths of them seen just once. The chain carries TRBV19 and TRBJ1-2; D may be TRBD1 (6 bases). Sequencing was performed on peripheral blood. This TCR was sampled from a woman older than 75 with acute or convalescent COVID-19. The CDR3 loop is CASSTTGTSYGYTF. CDR3 nucleotide sequence: TGTGCCAGTAGTACCACCGGGACAAGCTATGGCTACACCTTC.